These 14 T cell receptor beta chains came from one sample sequenced in a study of T cells after somatic rescue of genetic block. Here immunoSEQ multiplex PCR was the method, and the copy in TCRdb shows in-frame clones only, minus some. Among 110,000 or so clones listed, about 90% were seen once. What was sequenced was peripheral blood mononuclear cells (PBMCs). The source of these receptors is a woman between 18 and 29 years old.

Turning to this clone: The same CDR3 also results from other DNA sequences found in this sample. The genes are TRBV5-1 and TRBJ2-1, with D perhaps being TRBD1 or TRBD2 (5 bases each). V lost 0 bases and J 3 bases, leaving 10 bases between the germline ends. Germline CDR1 is SGHRS and CDR2 is YFSETQ. The CDR3 is 15 residues long. CDR3 bases: TGCGCCAGCAGCTTGGTCGCTGGGGGCTACAATGAGCAGTTCTTC. Translating it yields CASSLVAGGYNEQFF.

This chain uses TRBV28 with TRBJ1-3; D call uncertain. This CDR3 region has 15 residues. The germline V gene has CDR1 MDHEN and CDR2 SYDVKM. V lost 3 bases and J 0 bases, leaving 9 bases between the germline ends. CDR3 sequence: CASSFRRSSGNTIYF. Written as DNA, the CDR3 is TGTGCCAGCAGTTTCCGAAGGAGCTCTGGAAACACCATATATTTT.

The rearrangement links TRBV7-9 to TRBJ1-1; unclear D gene. The CDR3 runs to 14 residues. The germline CDR1 and CDR2 sequences are SEHNR and FQNEAQ (reference sequence). V dropped 5 bases and J dropped 4 bases, with 14 bases sitting between them. The CDR3, as DNA: TGTGCCAGCAGCCCGGGCAGGAAAACCACTGAAGCTTTCTTT. It codes for CASSPGRKTTEAFF.

V and J are TRBV5-1 and TRBJ2-5; maybe TRBD1 (5 bases). The V end lost 0 bases, the J end lost 1 base, and 10 bases lay between the germline ends. The CDR3 sequence is 15 residues long. Germline CDR1 SGHRS, CDR2 YFSETQ. CDR3 bases: TGCGCCAGCAGCTTGGATGGAACAGGCCAAGAGACCCAGTACTTC. Its translation: CASSLDGTGQETQYF.

The chain has TRBV30 and TRBJ1-1; 8 bases fit TRBD1. With V trimmed by 3 bases and J by 5 bases, 8 bases remained unmatched. This CDR3 has 14 amino acids. The germline V gene encodes CDR1 GTSNPN and CDR2 SVGIG (reference sequence). Here the CDR3 DNA reads TGTGCCTGGAGGACAGGGGCCCTGGGGACTGAAGCTTTCTTT. It is translated as CAWRTGALGTEAFF.

This clone was found a few times. The CDR3 nucleotides are TGTGCCAGCAGCTTTAGCGATGGCTACACCTTC. Translated: CASSFSDGYTF. The V call is TRBV7-9, the J call TRBJ1-2; no definite D call. This CDR3 is built from 11 residues. The ends were cut back, 3 bases at V and 6 bases at J, with 5 bases in the middle. Germline V gene sequence: CDR1 SEHNR, CDR2 FQNEAQ (reference sequence).

The J gene is TRBJ1-1, the V gene TRBV30; D may be TRBD1 (5 bases). Trimming took 4 bases from V and 5 from J, leaving 17 bases between them. Germline assignment: CDR1 GTSNPN and CDR2 SVGIG (reference sequence). This CDR3 region has 14 residues. The CDR3: CAWIFPGWGTEAFF. CDR3 bases: TGTGCCTGGATCTTCCCGGGATGGGGGACTGAAGCTTTCTTT.

This chain joins TRBV11-1 and TRBJ2-3; either TRBD1 or TRBD2 may fit D (5 bases each). Germline-derived CDR1 and CDR2 are SGHAT and FQDESV (reference sequence). CDR3 size: 16 residues. V lost 5 bases and J 2 bases, leaving 17 bases between the germline ends. DNA for the CDR3: TGTGCCAGCAGCCCCCGCCTCCGGGACCTCACAGATACGCAGTATTTT. Protein: CASSPRLRDLTDTQYF. The full variable domain, with the rest looked up from reference TRBV11-1 and TRBJ2-3, is EAEVAQSPRYKITEKSQAVAFWCDPISGHATLYWYRQILGQGPELLVQFQDESVVDDSQLPKDRFSAERLKGVDSTLKIQPAELGDSAMYLCASSPRLRDLTDTQYFGPGTRLTVL.

V and J are TRBV7-3 and TRBJ2-2; D gene unclear. Trimming removed 2 bases from V and 6 bases from J, with 10 bases in between. Germline V lookup: CDR1 SGHTA, CDR2 FQGTGA. The CDR3 runs 14 residues. The DNA for the CDR3 is TGTGCCAGCAGCTTATCACAGAGAGCCGGGGAGCTGTTTTTT. Translation gives CASSLSQRAGELFF.

This chain uses TRBV7-2 with TRBJ2-7, with D perhaps matching TRBD1 or TRBD2 (6 bases each). This CDR3 contains 17 residues. Germline lookup yields CDR1 SGHTA and CDR2 FQGNSA. V lost 4 bases and J lost 3, with 22 bases in between. CDR3 DNA: TGTGCCAGCAGCTCTACCCCCTCGGGGGCTATTAACTACGAGCAGTACTTC. It codes for CASSSTPSGAINYEQYF.

This rearrangement joins TRBV23-1 to TRBJ2-5; a possible D gene is TRBD1 (6 bases). TRBV23-1 is marked as an open reading frame, function uncertain. The CDR3 contains 13 residues. V was trimmed by 6 bases and J by 3 bases, leaving 11 bases between them. Written as DNA, the CDR3 is TGCGCCAGCAGCCCGGACAGAAAAGAGACCCAGTACTTC. Translated: CASSPDRKETQYF.

This clone was found once. This specimen includes other DNA sequences encoding the same CDR3. CDR3 DNA: TGTGCCAGCAGCCCAGACAGCACAGATACGCAGTATTTT. Residues: CASSPDSTDTQYF. The chain combines TRBV7-9 with TRBJ2-3; D is unresolved. The CDR3 length is 13 residues. CDR1 and CDR2 (germline): SEHNR, FQNEAQ (reference sequence). V was shortened by 5 bases and J by 0 bases, with 6 bases between the two germline ends.

This chain uses TRBV2 with TRBJ1-5; 8 bases are shared with TRBD1. CDR3 size: 14 residues. V shed 6 bases, J shed 2 bases, and the junction held 3 bases outside the gene matches. The V gene's germline CDR1 is SNHLY and CDR2 FYNNEI. The CDR3 here is CASSQGQGNQPQHF. Here the CDR3 DNA reads TGTGCCAGCAGCCAGGGACAGGGCAATCAGCCCCAGCATTTT.

The chain combines TRBV6-9 with TRBJ1-6; the D gene is possibly TRBD1 (5 bases). Looked up from germline, CDR1 is MNHGY and CDR2 is SVAAGI. The CDR3 runs to 15 residues. Trimming cost V 3 bases and J 7 bases, with 13 bases left between them. The CDR3 DNA is TGTGCCAGCAGTTACGACGGGGGGGGAAATTCACCCCTCCACTTT. As protein: CASSYDGGGNSPLHF.